This section outlines one TCR beta chain sequence together with its context. V was clipped by 10 bases and J by 0 bases, with 15 bases between them. The V gene's germline CDR1 is LNHDA and CDR2 SQIVND (reference sequence). The CDR3 loop spans 15 amino acids. The sample originates from a study of T cell changes during pregnancy in multiple sclerosis. Sequenced by immunoSEQ multiplex PCR; TCRdb stores in-frame clones only, minus some. The data contain some 37,000 clones, about 91% of them singletons. The sample consisted of CD4+ T cells from peripheral blood mononuclear cells, taken before pregnancy. The sequence derives from a female donor with multiple sclerosis, enrolled in a pregnancy study. The gene calls are TRBV19 and TRBJ2-2; possibly TRBD1 for D (5 bases). CDR3 protein: CATRQLLANTGELFF. DNA for the CDR3: TGTGCCACCAGACAGTTATTAGCGAACACCGGGGAGCTGTTTTTT. Filled out from reference TRBV19 and TRBJ2-2, the complete variable domain reads DGGITQSPKYLFRKEGQNVTLSCEQNLNHDAMYWYRQDPGQGLRLIYYSQIVNDFQKGDIAEGYSVSREKKESFPLTVTSAQKNPTAFYLCATRQLLANTGELFFGEGSRLTVL.